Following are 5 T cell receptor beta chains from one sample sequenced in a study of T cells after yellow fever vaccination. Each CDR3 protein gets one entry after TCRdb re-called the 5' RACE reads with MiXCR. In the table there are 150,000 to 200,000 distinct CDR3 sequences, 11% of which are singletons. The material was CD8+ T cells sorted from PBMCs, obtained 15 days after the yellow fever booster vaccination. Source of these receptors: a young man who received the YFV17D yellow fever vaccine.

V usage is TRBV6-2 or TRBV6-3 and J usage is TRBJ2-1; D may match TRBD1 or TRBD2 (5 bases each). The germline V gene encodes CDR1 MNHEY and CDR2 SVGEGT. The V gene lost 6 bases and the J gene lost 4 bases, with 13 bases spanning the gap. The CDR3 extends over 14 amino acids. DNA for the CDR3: TGTGCCAGCAGACAGGTCGGCGGGTACAATGAGCAGTTCTTC. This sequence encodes CASRQVGGYNEQFF.

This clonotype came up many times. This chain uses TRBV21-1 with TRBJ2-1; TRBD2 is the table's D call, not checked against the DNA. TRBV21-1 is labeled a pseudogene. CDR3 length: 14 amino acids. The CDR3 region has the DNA TGTGCCAGCAGCTCCTTAGCGGGGGGCAATGAGCAGTTCTTC. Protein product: CASSSLAGGNEQFF.

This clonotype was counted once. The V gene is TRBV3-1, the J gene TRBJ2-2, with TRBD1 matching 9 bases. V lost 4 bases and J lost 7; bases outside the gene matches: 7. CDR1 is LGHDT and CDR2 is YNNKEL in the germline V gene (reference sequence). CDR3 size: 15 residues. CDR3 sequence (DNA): TGTGCCAGCAGCCGAATACAGGGGGCTATCGGGGAGCTGTTTTTT. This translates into CASSRIQGAIGELFF.

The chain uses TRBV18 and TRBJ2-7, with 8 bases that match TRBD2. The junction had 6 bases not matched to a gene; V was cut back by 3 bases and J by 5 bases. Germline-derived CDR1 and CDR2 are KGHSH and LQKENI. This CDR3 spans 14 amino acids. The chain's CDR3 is CASSPRGAAHEQYV. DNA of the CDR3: TGTGCCAGCTCACCGCGGGGGGCGGCCCACGAGCAGTACGTC.

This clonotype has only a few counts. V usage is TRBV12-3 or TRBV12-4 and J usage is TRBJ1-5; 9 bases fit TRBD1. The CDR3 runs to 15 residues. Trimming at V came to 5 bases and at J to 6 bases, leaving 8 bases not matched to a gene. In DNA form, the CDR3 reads TGTGCCAGCAGTCCCACAGGGGGCAACAGTCAGCCCCAGCATTTT. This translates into CASSPTGGNSQPQHF.